The TCR beta chain under discussion was sequenced for a study of early T cells in non-severe SARS-CoV-2 infection. Turning to the study itself: Bulk RNA taken from unsorted whole blood was sequenced, leaving chains unpaired. Study-wide findings and caveats: Matching against VDJdb likely underestimated virus-specific expansions, favoring anti-spike CD8.

At least ten counts were recorded for this clonotype. Its matching antigen is unknown. The J segment lost 6 bases and the V segment lost 5 bases, leaving 9 bases of the junction unmatched. This CDR3 contains 15 residues. Germline CDR1 and CDR2: SGHTA and FQGNSA. Individually, cDNA molecules had unique molecular identifiers attached to them. TCRdb re-called the 5' RACE reads with MiXCR, one entry per CDR3 protein. The sample holds about 20,000 distinct CDR3 sequences, roughly 3.5% seen once. Sequencing was performed on whole blood. This rearrangement joins TRBV7-2 to TRBJ2-1; 8 nucleotides agree with TRBD2. This clonotype was obtained from an adult who was a healthcare worker with PCR-confirmed SARS-CoV-2 infection or an uninfected control (not recorded which). CDR3 loop: CASSLRLALVNEQFF. The CDR3 region has the DNA TGTGCCAGCAGCCTGAGACTAGCGCTAGTCAATGAGCAGTTCTTC.